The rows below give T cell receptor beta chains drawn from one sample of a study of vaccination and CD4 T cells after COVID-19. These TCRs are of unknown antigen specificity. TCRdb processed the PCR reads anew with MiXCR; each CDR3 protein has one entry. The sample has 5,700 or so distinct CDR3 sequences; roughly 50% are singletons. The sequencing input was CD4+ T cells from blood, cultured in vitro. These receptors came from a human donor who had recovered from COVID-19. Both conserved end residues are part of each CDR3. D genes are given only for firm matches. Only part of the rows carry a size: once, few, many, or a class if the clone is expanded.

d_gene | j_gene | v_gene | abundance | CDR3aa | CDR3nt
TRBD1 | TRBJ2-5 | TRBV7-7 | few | CASSFGRGSGETQYF | TGTGCTAGCAGCTTTGGCAGGGGGTCGGGCGAGACCCAGTACTTC
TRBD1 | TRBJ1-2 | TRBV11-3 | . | CASSPGGSYGYTF | TGTGCCAGCAGTCCAGGGGGGAGCTATGGCTACACCTTC
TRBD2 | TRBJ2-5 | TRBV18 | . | CASSPPGTSRQETQYF | TGTGCCAGCTCACCACCAGGGACTAGTAGGCAAGAGACCCAGTACTTC
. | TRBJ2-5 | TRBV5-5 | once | CASSLAGTLGTQYF | TGTGCCAGCAGCTTGGCCGGTACCCTCGGGACCCAGTACTTC
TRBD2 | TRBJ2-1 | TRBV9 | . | CASSPRTSGSVDEQFF | TGTGCCAGCAGCCCTCGGACTAGCGGGAGTGTAGATGAGCAGTTCTTC
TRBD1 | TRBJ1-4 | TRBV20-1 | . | CSAQQGAGGEKLFF | TGCAGTGCACAACAGGGAGCAGGGGGTGAAAAACTGTTTTTT
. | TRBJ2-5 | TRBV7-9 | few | CASASRGETQYF | TGTGCCAGTGCCTCACGGGGCGAGACCCAGTACTTC
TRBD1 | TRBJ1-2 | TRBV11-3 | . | CASSWGQYGYTF | TGTGCCAGCAGCTGGGGACAGTATGGCTACACCTTC
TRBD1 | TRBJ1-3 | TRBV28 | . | CASTRTGLSGNTIYF | TGTGCCAGCACCCGGACAGGGCTCTCTGGAAACACCATATATTTT
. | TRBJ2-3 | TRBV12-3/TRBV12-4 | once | CASSARDGTDTQYF | TGTGCCAGCAGTGCGCGGGACGGCACAGATACGCAGTATTTT
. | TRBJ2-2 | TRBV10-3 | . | CAITGVLTGELFF | TGTGCCATCACCGGGGTTCTAACCGGGGAGCTGTTTTTT